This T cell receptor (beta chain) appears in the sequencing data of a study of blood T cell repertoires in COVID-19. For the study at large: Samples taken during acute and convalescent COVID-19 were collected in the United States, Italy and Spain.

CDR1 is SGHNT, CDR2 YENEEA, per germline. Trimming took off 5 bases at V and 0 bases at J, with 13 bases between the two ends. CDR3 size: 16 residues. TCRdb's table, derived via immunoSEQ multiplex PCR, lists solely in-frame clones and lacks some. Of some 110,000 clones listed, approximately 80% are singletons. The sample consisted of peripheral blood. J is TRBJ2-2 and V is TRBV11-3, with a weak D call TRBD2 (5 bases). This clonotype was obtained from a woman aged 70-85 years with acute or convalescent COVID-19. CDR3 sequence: CASSPRTRANTGELFF. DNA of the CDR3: TGTGCCAGCAGCCCACGTACGAGGGCGAACACCGGGGAGCTGTTTTTT.